Here is one TCR beta chain with its context. Original processing notes: Amplified reference gene primers provided the basis for estimating nucleated cell counts. Produced via immunoSEQ multiplex PCR; TCRdb's table is partial and in-frame only. V and J calls and clone size are as listed in that table; D and trimming were resolved from the DNA. Of about 140,000 clones in the sample, about 80% were seen once. The sample is drawn from a study of blood T cell repertoires in COVID-19. Across the whole study: Collection of acute and convalescent COVID-19 samples took place in the United States, Italy and Spain. PBMCs, B-cell-depleted T cells, or T cells were the source of the cDNA or gDNA that made up the material.

The germline V and J ends were trimmed by 5 bases and 7 bases, with 9 bases remaining between them. This CDR3 spans 13 amino acids. Germline lookup yields CDR1 LNHDA and CDR2 SQIVND (reference sequence). This sequence joins TRBV19 and TRBJ1-6; tentative D call: TRBD1 (5 bases). The receptor was derived from a man between 65 and 85 years old who had recovered from COVID-19. Sequenced material: peripheral blood. In DNA form, the CDR3 reads TGTGCCAGTAGTCCCGACAGAAATTCACCCCTCCACTTT. Its protein product is CASSPDRNSPLHF.